This entry lists 32 T cell receptor beta chains sequenced from one sample in a study of blood T cell repertoires in COVID-19. The method was immunoSEQ multiplex PCR; TCRdb's version includes in-frame clones alone and lacks a portion of them. The repertoire consists of over 200,000 clones, with roughly nine tenths occurring once and the leading ten covering 3% to 3.5%. Sequencing was performed on PBMCs or T cells enriched from blood (not recorded which). These receptors were taken from a woman aged 45-59 years in a cohort exposed to, infected with or recovered from COVID-19 (not recorded which).

The genes are TRBV7-9 and TRBJ1-2; unclear D gene. CDR3 length equals 12 residues. Germline assignment: CDR1 SEHNR and CDR2 FQNEAQ (reference sequence). V lost 0 bases, J lost 5 bases, and 4 bases lay in between. The CDR3 here is CASSLAQYGYTF. The DNA for the CDR3 is TGTGCCAGCAGCTTAGCCCAATATGGCTACACCTTC.

V gene TRBV6-5 combines with J gene TRBJ2-3; 9 bases line up with TRBD1. With 7 bases clipped from V and 1 base from J, the junction kept 6 bases outside the gene matches. Germline V gene lookup returns CDR1 MNHEY and CDR2 SVGAGI. The CDR3 has 15 amino acids. The CDR3 nucleotides read TGTGCCAGCACCCCGGGACAGGGCCGCACAGATACGCAGTATTTT. It specifies CASTPGQGRTDTQYF.

This clone was seen a single time. V is TRBV7-8 and J is TRBJ1-5; 7 bases agree with TRBD1. CDR1 is SGHVS, CDR2 FQNEAQ, per germline. The CDR3 has 14 amino acids. J gave up 3 bases and V 7 bases, and 6 bases lay outside the gene matches. CDR3: CASTLGTANQPQHF. CDR3 bases: TGTGCCAGCACTCTTGGGACAGCCAATCAGCCCCAGCATTTT. The variable domain in full, completed from reference TRBV7-8 and TRBJ1-5, reads GAGVSQSPRYKVAKRGQDVALRCDPISGHVSLFWYQQALGQGPEFLTYFQNEAQLDKSGLPSDRFFAERPEGSVSTLKIQRTQQEDSAVYLCASTLGTANQPQHFGDGTRLSIL.

V and J are TRBV24-1 and TRBJ2-1; tentatively, D is TRBD1 (6 bases). Trimming removed 4 bases from V and 11 bases from J, with 14 bases in between. Germline V lookup: CDR1 KGHDR, CDR2 SFDVKD. The length of the CDR3 is 13 residues. CDR3 protein: CATSELTTGKQFF. DNA of the CDR3: TGTGCCACCAGTGAGTTGACCACAGGGAAGCAGTTCTTC.

The table lists this clone with a few counts. The V and J genes are TRBV7-3 and TRBJ2-3, with 7 bases lining up with TRBD2. The CDR3 extends over 17 amino acids. V gave up 2 bases and J gave up 0 bases; unmatched junction bases: 8. Looked up from germline, CDR1 is SGHTA and CDR2 is FQGTGA. CDR3 region: CASSLGGGITSTDTQYF. The CDR3 coding sequence is TGTGCCAGCAGCTTAGGCGGGGGAATCACTAGCACAGATACGCAGTATTTT.

V gene TRBV3-1 (or the pseudogene TRBV3-2) combines with J gene TRBJ2-7; 10 bases match TRBD2. The CDR3 has 15 amino acids. Per the germline V gene, CDR1 is LGHDT and CDR2 is YNNKEL (reference sequence). Trimming cost V 3 bases and J 0 bases; bases outside gene matches: 2. DNA of the CDR3: TGTGCCAGCAGCCACGAGCGGGGGGGCTCCTACGAGCAGTACTTC. Translated: CASSHERGGSYEQYF.

CDR3 in DNA: TGTGCCAGCACCCCAGACAGGGGAGGCTACACCTTC. This gives the protein CASTPDRGGYTF. The chain joins TRBV6-2 or TRBV6-3 to TRBJ1-2; 8 bases agree with TRBD1. Germline V gene sequence: CDR1 MNHEY, CDR2 SVGEGT. J lost 8 bases, V lost 7 bases, and 6 bases had no gene match. The length of the CDR3 is 12 residues.

The V gene is TRBV28, the J gene TRBJ2-3; 9 bases agree with TRBD2. Trimming took 2 bases from V and 2 from J; bases not matched to a gene: 2. CDR3 length: 15 amino acids. The germline gives CDR1 MDHEN, CDR2 SYDVKM. The CDR3 loop reads CASSLAGGATDTQYF. CDR3 nucleotide sequence: TGTGCCAGCAGTTTAGCGGGGGGGGCCACAGATACGCAGTATTTT.

This chain connects TRBV30 to TRBJ1-2, with D possibly being TRBD1 (5 bases). Trimming shortened V by 2 bases and J by 2 bases, and 15 bases separated the two germline ends. The CDR3 loop spans 15 amino acids. The germline V gene encodes CDR1 GTSNPN and CDR2 SVGIG (reference sequence). The CDR3, as DNA: TGTGCCTGGAGTCCGACAGTTATTGGAAACTATGGCTACACCTTC. This encodes CAWSPTVIGNYGYTF.

The chain links TRBV10-3 to TRBJ1-1, with 10 bases aligning to TRBD1. The CDR3 contains 15 residues. Losses at the gene ends were 6 bases for V and 2 bases for J; bases not matched to a gene: 6. CDR1 and CDR2 from the germline V gene are ENHRY and SYGVKD. Written as DNA, the CDR3 is TGTGCCATCAGCGACAGGGGGCACGCTAACACTGAAGCTTTCTTT. This translates into CAISDRGHANTEAFF.

This rearrangement joins TRBV7-9 to TRBJ2-1; TRBD2 agrees at 8 bases. The V gene end was trimmed by 3 bases and the J gene end by 3 bases; junction bases not matched to a gene: 16. Germline V gives CDR1 SEHNR, CDR2 FQNEAQ (reference sequence). CDR3 length equals 19 residues. This CDR3 reads CASSFQTPGTRPLYNEQFF. CDR3 nucleotide sequence: TGTGCCAGCAGCTTCCAAACCCCCGGGACTAGGCCACTCTACAATGAGCAGTTCTTC.

This clone has a single count. The chain employs TRBV30 and TRBJ2-3; 8 nucleotides align to TRBD1. V lost 5 bases, J lost 4 bases, and 11 bases stayed unmatched. This CDR3 has 15 residues. The germline gives CDR1 GTSNPN, CDR2 SVGIG (reference sequence). CDR3 residues: CAWAGQGSRADTQYF. The CDR3 bases are TGTGCCTGGGCCGGACAGGGTTCTAGGGCAGATACGCAGTATTTT. The full variable domain, rest sourced from reference TRBV30 and TRBJ2-3, is SQTIHQWPATLVQPVGSPLSLECTVEGTSNPNLYWYRQAAGRGLQLLFYSVGIGQISSEVPQNLSASRPQDRQFILSSKKLLLSDSGFYLCAWAGQGSRADTQYFGPGTRLTVL.

The chain joins TRBV10-3 to TRBJ2-1; 10 bases agree with TRBD1. Germline V gene data show CDR1 as ENHRY and CDR2 as SYGVKD. V lost 3 bases, J lost 0 bases, and 11 bases stayed unmatched. The CDR3 loop spans 19 amino acids. CDR3 in DNA: TGTGCCATCAGTGACCTATCCCCGGGGGACAGGGGCTCCTACAATGAGCAGTTCTTC. Amino acid sequence: CAISDLSPGDRGSYNEQFF.

The gene calls are TRBV30 and TRBJ1-5; D is undetermined. Per the germline V gene, CDR1 is GTSNPN and CDR2 is SVGIG (reference sequence). The CDR3 runs to 12 residues. V lost 1 base and J lost 6, with 7 bases in between. The CDR3: CAWSGPGQPQHF. The CDR3 DNA reads as TGTGCCTGGAGTGGGCCGGGTCAGCCCCAGCATTTT. The whole variable domain, filled in from reference TRBV30 and TRBJ1-5, reads SQTIHQWPATLVQPVGSPLSLECTVEGTSNPNLYWYRQAAGRGLQLLFYSVGIGQISSEVPQNLSASRPQDRQFILSSKKLLLSDSGFYLCAWSGPGQPQHFGDGTRLSIL.

The chain has TRBV20-1 and TRBJ2-7, with 9 bases that match TRBD2. Germline trimming cut 3 bases from V and 7 bases from J; bases unmatched to any gene: 10. CDR1 is DFQATT and CDR2 is SNEGSKA in the germline V gene (reference sequence). The CDR3 spans 14 residues. This chain's CDR3 is CSASSGGPSREQYF. The DNA for the CDR3 is TGCAGTGCTAGTAGCGGGGGCCCCTCTCGGGAGCAGTACTTC.

This clone has a single count. The rearrangement links TRBV7-2 to TRBJ1-5; TRBD1 is a possible D gene (6 bases). The length of the CDR3 is 15 residues. The V end was cut by 2 bases, the J end by 3 bases, with 11 bases between. Germline values: CDR1 SGHTA, CDR2 FQGNSA. The DNA for the CDR3 is TGTGCCAGCAGCTTAAGTGGACAGACCAATCAGCCCCAGCATTTT. Amino acid sequence: CASSLSGQTNQPQHF. The variable domain in full, completed from reference TRBV7-2 and TRBJ1-5, reads GAGVSQSPSNKVTEKGKDVELRCDPISGHTALYWYRQSLGQGLEFLIYFQGNSAPDKSGLPSDRFSAERTGGSVSTLTIQRTQQEDSAVYLCASSLSGQTNQPQHFGDGTRLSIL.

This clone turned up a few times. The chain is built from TRBV29-1 and TRBJ1-5; 8 bases agree with TRBD1. This CDR3 has 14 residues. The germline V gene has CDR1 SQVTM and CDR2 ANQGSEA. The J segment lost 2 bases and the V segment lost 5 bases, leaving 5 bases of the junction unmatched. CDR3 loop: CSVSGGSGNQPQHF. DNA for the CDR3: TGCAGCGTTTCAGGGGGCTCGGGCAATCAGCCCCAGCATTTT. Filled out from reference TRBV29-1 and TRBJ1-5, the complete variable domain reads SAVISQKPSRDICQRGTSLTIQCQVDSQVTMMFWYRQQPGQSLTLIATANQGSEATYESGFVIDKFPISRPNLTFSTLTVSNMSPEDSSIYLCSVSGGSGNQPQHFGDGTRLSIL.

This chain connects TRBV9 to TRBJ2-5; 15 nucleotides match TRBD2. Germline V gives CDR1 SGDLS, CDR2 YYNGEE. The V gene end was trimmed by 4 bases and the J gene end by 5 bases; junction bases not matched to a gene: 6. This CDR3 is built from 16 residues. As DNA, the CDR3 is TGTGCCAGCAGCCTATACGGGACTAGCGGGGGGGAGACCCAGTACTTC. This gives the protein CASSLYGTSGGETQYF.

The chain links TRBV6-5 to TRBJ1-2; 9 bases match TRBD1. CDR1 is MNHEY and CDR2 is SVGAGI in the germline V gene. The CDR3 loop spans 15 amino acids. The junction had 11 bases not matched to a gene; V was cut back by 5 bases and J by 7 bases. CDR3 DNA sequence: TGTGCCAGCAGTCCCCGGGACAGGGCACTTTTTGGCTACACCTTC. Translation: CASSPRDRALFGYTF.

The V call is TRBV5-1, the J call TRBJ2-7; 7 nucleotides match TRBD2. Germline values: CDR1 SGHRS, CDR2 YFSETQ. Germline trimming cut 2 bases from V and 2 bases from J; bases unmatched to any gene: 1. CDR3 size: 13 residues. The CDR3 is CASSFGGAYEQYF. The CDR3 coding sequence is TGCGCCAGCAGCTTTGGGGGGGCCTACGAGCAGTACTTC. Combining the CDR3 with reference TRBV5-1 and TRBJ2-7 gives the whole variable domain KAGVTQTPRYLIKTRGQQVTLSCSPISGHRSVSWYQQTPGQGLQFLFEYFSETQRNKGNFPGRFSGRQFSNSRSEMNVSTLELGDSALYLCASSFGGAYEQYFGPGTRLTVT.

J is TRBJ2-7 and V is TRBV5-1; 8 nucleotides line up with TRBD1. With 2 bases clipped from V and 3 bases from J, the junction kept 7 bases outside the gene matches. The CDR3 runs to 15 residues. From germline, CDR1 is SGHRS and CDR2 YFSETQ. The CDR3 nucleotides read TGCGCCAGCAGCTTACAGGGGGATTCTCGCTACGAGCAGTACTTC. Protein: CASSLQGDSRYEQYF.

The V call is TRBV11-2, the J call TRBJ2-1; 8 positions agree with TRBD2. The V gene end was trimmed by 5 bases and the J gene end by 5 bases; junction bases not matched to a gene: 11. The CDR3 covers 16 residues. The V gene's germline CDR1 is SGHAT and CDR2 FQNNGV. CDR3 DNA: TGTGCCAGCAGCCCTCGATCGGGGGGGGCCGACAATGAGCAGTTCTTC. Protein product: CASSPRSGGADNEQFF.

A few counts support this clone. The chain carries TRBV7-2 and TRBJ2-5; D gene ambiguous. This CDR3 is 16 amino acids long. V was clipped by 1 base and J by 5 bases, with 17 bases between them. CDR1 is SGHTA and CDR2 is FQGNSA in the germline V gene. CDR3 region: CASSLVGGSWFETQYF. The CDR3, as DNA: TGTGCCAGCAGCTTAGTTGGCGGTTCTTGGTTTGAGACCCAGTACTTC.

The chain carries TRBV6-5 and TRBJ2-7, with TRBD1 matching 7 bases. The CDR3 is 15 amino acids. Germline V CDR1 and CDR2: MNHEY, SVGAGI. After removal of 5 bases from V and 5 bases from J, the junction contained 12 bases not matched to a gene. CDR3 sequence reads: CASSTTLTGLDEQYF. In nucleotides, the CDR3 is TGTGCCAGCAGTACCACCCTGACAGGGTTGGACGAGCAGTACTTC.

CDR3 amino acids: CAWSVRTGGIFNIQYF. CDR3 nucleotide sequence: TGTGCCTGGAGCGTGCGGACAGGGGGCATTTTTAACATTCAGTACTTC. The gene calls are TRBV30 and TRBJ2-4; 11 bases agree with TRBD1. The CDR3 consists of 16 residues. V shed 3 bases, J shed 7 bases, and the junction held 11 bases outside the gene matches. CDR1 and CDR2 from the germline V gene are GTSNPN and SVGIG (reference sequence).

The chain couples TRBV25-1 to TRBJ1-6; tentative D call: TRBD1 (6 bases). This CDR3 spans 14 amino acids. The germline gives CDR1 MGHDK, CDR2 SYGVNS. V shed 7 bases and J shed 1 base, with 8 bases lying between them. CDR3 DNA: TGTGCCAGCAAGCAGGGGTCCTATAATTCACCCCTCCACTTT. Its translation is CASKQGSYNSPLHF.

This chain connects TRBV27 to TRBJ2-1, with 9 bases lining up with TRBD2. Trimming took 2 bases from V and 7 from J; bases not matched to a gene: 9. Germline loops: CDR1 MNHEY, CDR2 SMNVEV (reference sequence). The CDR3 is 16 amino acids. CDR3 region: CASSLMAGGPWNEQFF. CDR3 DNA sequence: TGTGCCAGCAGTTTAATGGCGGGGGGGCCCTGGAATGAGCAGTTCTTC.

This chain links TRBV19 with TRBJ1-6, with a weak D call TRBD1 (6 bases). Per germline, CDR1 LNHDA and CDR2 SQIVND (reference sequence). Trimming cost V 3 bases and J 10 bases, with 16 bases left between them. This CDR3 contains 15 residues. This CDR3 is CASSMYREGKSPLHF. The CDR3 bases are TGTGCCAGTAGTATGTACAGGGAAGGCAAATCACCCCTCCACTTT.

The CDR3 loop reads CASSLDPGGFTEAFF. The CDR3 DNA is TGCGCCAGCAGCTTGGATCCAGGGGGATTCACTGAAGCTTTCTTT. V and J are TRBV5-1 and TRBJ1-1, with 7 bases identical to TRBD1. CDR1 and CDR2 (germline): SGHRS, YFSETQ. The CDR3 sequence is 15 residues long. V lost 0 bases, J lost 4 bases, and 6 bases stayed unmatched.

The V and J genes are TRBV12-3 or TRBV12-4 and TRBJ1-2; 10 nucleotides match TRBD1. CDR3 length equals 12 residues. The ends lost 6 bases at V and 13 bases at J; junction bases unmatched: 8. CDR3 residues: CASSRTGGHCTF. In DNA form, the CDR3 reads TGTGCCAGCAGCCGGACAGGGGGACACTGCACCTTC.

This clone has a handful of counts. J is TRBJ1-5 and V is TRBV5-8; D is possibly TRBD1 (5 bases). The V and J ends lost 6 bases and 0 bases respectively, with 16 bases between them. The germline V gene encodes CDR1 SGHTS and CDR2 YDEGEE. This CDR3 has 16 residues. This CDR3 reads CASNLDSTYSNQPQHF. For the CDR3, the DNA is TGTGCCAGCAACTTAGACAGCACCTATAGCAATCAGCCCCAGCATTTT.

This clone was observed a single time. The chain recombines TRBV7-9 with TRBJ2-1; TRBD1 matches 7 bases. This CDR3 has 13 amino acids. CDR1 is SEHNR and CDR2 is FQNEAQ in the germline V gene (reference sequence). V shed 3 bases, J shed 7 bases, and the junction held 3 bases outside the gene matches. CDR3 coding DNA: TGTGCCAGCAGCTTTCCACAGGGGAATGAGCAGTTCTTC. It translates to CASSFPQGNEQFF. The variable domain in full, completed from reference TRBV7-9 and TRBJ2-1, reads DTGVSQNPRHKITKRGQNVTFRCDPISEHNRLYWYRQTLGQGPEFLTYFQNEAQLEKSRLLSDRFSAERPKGSFSTLEIQRTEQGDSAMYLCASSFPQGNEQFFGPGTRLTVL.